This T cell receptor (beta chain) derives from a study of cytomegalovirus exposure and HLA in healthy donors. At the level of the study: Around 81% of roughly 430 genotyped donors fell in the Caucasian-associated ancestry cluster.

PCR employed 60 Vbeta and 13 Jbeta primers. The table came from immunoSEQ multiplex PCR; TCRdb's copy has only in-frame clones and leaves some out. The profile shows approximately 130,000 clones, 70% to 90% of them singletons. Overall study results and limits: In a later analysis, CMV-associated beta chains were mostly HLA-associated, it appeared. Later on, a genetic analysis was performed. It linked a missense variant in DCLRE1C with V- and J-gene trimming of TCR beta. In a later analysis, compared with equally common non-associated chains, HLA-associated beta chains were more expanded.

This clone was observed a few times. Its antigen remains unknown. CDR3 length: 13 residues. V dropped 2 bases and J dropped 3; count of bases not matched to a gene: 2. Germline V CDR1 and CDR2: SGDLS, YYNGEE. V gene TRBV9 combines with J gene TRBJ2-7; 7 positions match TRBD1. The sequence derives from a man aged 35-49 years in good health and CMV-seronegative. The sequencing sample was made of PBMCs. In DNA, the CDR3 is TGTGCCAGCAGCGTCGGACAGGACTACGAGCAGTACTTC. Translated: CASSVGQDYEQYF. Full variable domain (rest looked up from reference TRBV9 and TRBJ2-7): DSGVTQTPKHLITATGQRVTLRCSPRSGDLSVYWYQQSLDQGLQFLIQYYNGEERAKGNILERFSAQQFPDLHSELNLSSLELGDSALYFCASSVGQDYEQYFGPGTRLTVT.